This T cell receptor beta chain was found in a study of blood T cell repertoires in COVID-19. Study-level background: Material from acute and convalescent COVID-19 was sourced from the United States, Italy and Spain. The analysed material was cDNA or gDNA that came from T cells, B-cell-depleted T cells, or PBMCs.

Seattle cases were enrolled at active infection and followed longitudinally. The CDR3 covers 15 residues. V was pared by 8 bases and J by 4 bases, with 13 bases of the junction left unmatched. The germline V gene has CDR1 SGHTA and CDR2 FQGNSA. As processed by the authors: Nucleated cell counts were estimated from reference gene primer amplification. Generated by immunoSEQ multiplex PCR, the TCRdb table keeps only in-frame clones and is missing some. V and J calls plus clone size are reproduced from that table; the DNA served to infer D and trimming. The data hold 250,000 or so clones, with 90% observed a single time.

The chain uses TRBV7-2 and TRBJ1-2, with 7 bases matching TRBD1. The sample taken for sequencing was peripheral blood. The source is an older woman with COVID-19, enrolled during active disease. The CDR3 region has the DNA TGTGCCAGCTGGGGCGGGACAGCTTCGTCCTATGGCTACACCTTC. It encodes CASWGGTASSYGYTF.